This T cell receptor beta chain comes out of a study of cytomegalovirus exposure and HLA in healthy donors. Concerning this clone: What it binds is not known. One end of the junction is discordant with germline, which a read error may explain.

Each donor's status was that of a healthy bone marrow donor. Points from the study as a whole: A list of around 150 TCR beta chains associated with cytomegalovirus was given. Relative to equally common others, HLA-associated TCR beta chains showed greater clonal expansion in a later analysis.

CDR1 and CDR2 (germline): SEHNR, FQNEAQ (reference sequence). The CDR3 spans 18 residues. Use of 60 Vbeta and 13 Jbeta primers characterized the PCR. The method was immunoSEQ multiplex PCR; TCRdb's version includes in-frame clones alone and lacks a portion of them. The data hold approximately 180,000 clones, with about 80% observed a single time. The clonotype was recovered from a woman in her fifties or sixties in good health and CMV-seropositive. The sequenced sample consisted of PBMCs. This chain connects TRBV7-9 to TRBJ1-2; the D gene is possibly TRBD1 (5 bases). CDR3 DNA: TGTTCCAGCAGCTTAGCGTCGGGGGAGAAGGTTGGTAACTATGGCTACACCTTC. It encodes CSSSLASGEKVGNYGYTF. Based on the CDR3 plus reference TRBV7-9 and TRBJ1-2, the full variable domain is DTGVSQNPRHKITKRGQNVTFRCDPISEHNRLYWYRQTLGQGPEFLTYFQNEAQLEKSRLLSDRFSAERPKGSFSTLEIQRTEQGDSAMYLCSSSLASGEKVGNYGYTFGSGTRLTVV.